A selection of T cell receptor beta chains follows, all from one sample in a study of blood T cell repertoires in COVID-19. Sequencing was performed with immunoSEQ multiplex PCR; in TCRdb, only in-frame clones are kept and a portion is missing. Of about 39,000 clones in the sample, roughly 80% are singletons; the top ten hold about a tenth. Sequencing used peripheral blood. The source of these receptors is a man between 60 and 75 years old in a cohort sampled during active COVID-19. CDR3s leave out the opening cysteine and the closing phenylalanine or tryptophan. Fields, in order: J gene, V gene, CDR3 protein.

TRBJ2-2	TRBV7-7	ASSAGQGKAGELF
TRBJ2-7	TRBV2	ASSGTSYEQY
TRBJ2-7	TRBV28	ASSLSSGSRPSYEQY
TRBJ1-2	TRBV6-5	ASIRTVNYGYT
TRBJ2-3	TRBV7-9	ASSLRPGGPLLDTQY
TRBJ1-5	TRBV2	ASSSTGTVQPQH
TRBJ1-1	TRBV20-1	SASPPGTGAPEAF
TRBJ1-1	TRBV5-6	ASSLGRGEAF
TRBJ1-1	TRBV3-1/TRBV3-2	ASSQGEGTEAF
TRBJ1-5	TRBV5-1	ASSLRGVQGMGYSNQPQH
TRBJ1-1	TRBV5-5	ASSLQGAGNTEAF
TRBJ2-2	TRBV5-1	ASSLGTGGDGELF
TRBJ2-1	TRBV7-9	ASSSPSFTTGSNEQF
TRBJ1-6	TRBV10-1	ATPSYTDSYNSPLH
TRBJ2-7	TRBV7-2	ASSPSTAFGEQY
TRBJ1-6	TRBV3-1/TRBV3-2	ASSHAGQGSPLH
TRBJ1-6	TRBV6-5	ASRTGDYNSPLH
TRBJ2-7	TRBV13	ASSLGGSLTYEQY
TRBJ2-7	TRBV6-5	ASRRGPGGYEQY
TRBJ2-6	TRBV7-6	ASSARQAGANVLT
TRBJ2-3	TRBV5-4	ASSLRQGPDTQY
TRBJ2-2	TRBV28	ASSSGTSGLEVTGELF
TRBJ2-1	TRBV24-1	AAGGPLNEQF
TRBJ2-7	TRBV29-1	SVEGVTGKSSYEQY
TRBJ1-5	TRBV28	ASSLSTGLGQPQH
TRBJ1-5	TRBV28	ASSLRGGRQPQH
TRBJ1-4	TRBV3-1/TRBV3-2	ASSQVGGGPNEKLF
TRBJ2-4	TRBV15	ATRGAGMLNIQY
TRBJ2-1	TRBV4-1	ASSQVSAGGSYNEQF
TRBJ1-4	TRBV5-4	ASSVGTGFPNEKLF
TRBJ2-1	TRBV11-2	ASSLVSSSYNEQF
TRBJ1-6	TRBV5-5	ASSQGDGPPLH
TRBJ2-7	TRBV7-8	ASSLNPTSGRNEQY
TRBJ2-2	TRBV11-2	ASSLELAGVGAGELF
TRBJ2-1	TRBV30	AWSVLQEPNEQF
TRBJ1-4	TRBV5-1	ASSLSPPGTNEKLF
TRBJ1-1	TRBV19	ASSTRQGRNTEAF
TRBJ1-4	TRBV6-5	ASSYMFGTNEKLF
TRBJ2-3	TRBV28	ASSYTMRDTQY
TRBJ2-2	TRBV7-9	ASSSGLAGGRFPGELF
TRBJ2-3	TRBV5-4	ASTSTGTDTQY
TRBJ2-1	TRBV28	ASWTGARKNNEQF
TRBJ2-3	TRBV5-4	ASRPGGGGPQVTQY
TRBJ2-7	TRBV7-9	ASSLASDEQY
TRBJ1-1	TRBV9	ASSEGSLQKAF
TRBJ1-3	TRBV18	ASSPEGTIY